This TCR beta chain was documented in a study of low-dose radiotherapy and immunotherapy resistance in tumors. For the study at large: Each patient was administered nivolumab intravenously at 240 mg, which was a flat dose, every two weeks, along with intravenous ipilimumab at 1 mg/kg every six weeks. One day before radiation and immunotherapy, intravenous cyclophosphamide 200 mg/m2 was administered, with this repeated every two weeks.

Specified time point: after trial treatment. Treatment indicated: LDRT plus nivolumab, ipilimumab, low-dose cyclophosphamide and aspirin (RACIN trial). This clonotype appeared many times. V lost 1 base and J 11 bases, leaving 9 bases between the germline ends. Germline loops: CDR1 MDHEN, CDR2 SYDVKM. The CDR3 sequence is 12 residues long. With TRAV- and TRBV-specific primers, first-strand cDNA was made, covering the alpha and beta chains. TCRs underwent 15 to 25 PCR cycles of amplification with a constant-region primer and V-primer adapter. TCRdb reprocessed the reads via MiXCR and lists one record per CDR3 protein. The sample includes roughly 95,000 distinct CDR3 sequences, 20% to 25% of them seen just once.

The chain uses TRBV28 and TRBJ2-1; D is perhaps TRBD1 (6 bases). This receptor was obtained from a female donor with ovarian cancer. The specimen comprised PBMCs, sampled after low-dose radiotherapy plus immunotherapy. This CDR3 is CASSLLGQQQFF. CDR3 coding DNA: TGTGCCAGCAGTTTATTGGGACAACAGCAGTTCTTC.